This T cell receptor (beta chain) originates from a study of cytomegalovirus exposure and HLA in healthy donors. CDR3 size: 13 residues. The V segment lost 5 bases and the J segment 5 bases; nucleotides outside the gene matches: 3. Germline CDR1 SQVTM, CDR2 ANQGSEA. Study results and limitations: 150 to 200 TCR beta chains were listed as cytomegalovirus-associated. Analysis performed later found about 18,000 TCR beta sequences associated with HLA alleles at 0.05 false discovery rate.

Note on this clone: As yet, its antigen is unknown.

Both 60 Vbeta primers and 13 Jbeta primers went into the PCR. Data came from immunoSEQ multiplex PCR; TCRdb stores just in-frame clones and leaves some out. The sample records about 150,000 clones, over 70% being singletons. All donors participated as healthy donors of bone marrow. This chain connects TRBV29-1 to TRBJ2-5; 12 nucleotides agree with TRBD2. Sequencing was performed on PBMCs. The receptor was isolated from a man aged 25-40 years in good health and CMV-seronegative. CDR3 region: CSVPSGGAETQYF. CDR3 coding DNA: TGCAGCGTTCCTAGCGGGGGGGCGGAGACCCAGTACTTC.